This T cell receptor (beta chain) was sequenced during a study of Graves' ophthalmopathy and Graves' hyperthyroidism. The study's findings and limits: Classification of ophthalmopathy versus stable hyperthyroidism by a 13-signature model yielded around 90% sensitivity and around 81% specificity. The blood repertoire also included most expanded thyroid clonotypes above 0.001 frequency.

Amplifying from RNA transcripts, the study obtained TCR beta CDR3 regions. An opening RT-PCR round employed HTBI primers and preceded a second-round multiplex PCR. In TCRdb, the multiplex PCR reads were re-called with MiXCR into one record per CDR3 protein. The sample contains some 370,000 distinct CDR3 sequences, roughly 17% of which appear only once. CDR3 length: 14 amino acids. The trim removed 5 bases at V and 4 bases at J, leaving 6 bases unmatched. Among the hyperthyroidism patients, all were newly diagnosed, aged 18 to 65, with under 2 months' duration. About this clonotype itself: Its matching antigen is unknown.

The chain recombines TRBV12-3 or TRBV12-4 with TRBJ1-1, with 8 positions matching TRBD1. This TCR was sampled from an adult woman with stable Graves' hyperthyroidism. The sample was peripheral blood. CDR3 sequence reads: CASSMTGAGTEAFF. Written as DNA, the CDR3 is TGTGCCAGCAGTATGACAGGGGCCGGCACTGAAGCTTTCTTT.